This T cell receptor (beta chain) was found in a study of blood T cell repertoires in COVID-19. Of note for this clone: Other DNA sequences from this sample encode an identical CDR3 as well.

In the study's own analysis: Reference gene primers were amplified, and this amplification served to estimate nucleated cell counts. Using immunoSEQ multiplex PCR, the repertoire was profiled, and TCRdb retains in-frame clones only, with some absent. V and J calls and clone size are given by that table; D and trimming were obtained from the DNA. The repertoire has about 250,000 clones, 70% to 90% of them found once; the top ten carry about 3%. Germline V lookup: CDR1 SEHNR, CDR2 FQNEAQ (reference sequence). V shed 5 bases and J 0 bases; nucleotides not matched to a gene: 2. The CDR3 is 14 amino acids.

J is TRBJ2-3 and V is TRBV7-9; 7 bases fit TRBD2. The sequenced sample consisted of peripheral blood. The TCR originated in a woman aged 25 to 45 with active or convalescent COVID-19. The CDR3 here is CASSGEGSTDTQYF. The CDR3 DNA sequence: TGTGCCAGCAGCGGGGAGGGAAGCACAGATACGCAGTATTTT.